This T cell receptor beta chain was captured in a study of blood T cell repertoires in COVID-19. Using immunoSEQ multiplex PCR, the repertoire was profiled, and TCRdb retains in-frame clones only, with some absent. Here the sample spans approximately 110,000 clones, 86% being singletons. Trimming left V 6 bases short and J 2 bases short, with 17 bases between. Germline CDR1 reads LNHDA; CDR2 reads SQIVND (reference sequence). This CDR3 has 16 amino acids. Sample: peripheral blood. This receptor was obtained from a human donor in a cohort sampled during active COVID-19. The chain links TRBV19 to TRBJ1-3; tentatively, D is TRBD1 (5 bases). CDR3 region: CASRYQGGNAGNTIYF. CDR3 DNA sequence: TGTGCCAGTAGATACCAGGGAGGGAATGCTGGAAACACCATATATTTT.